This T cell receptor (beta chain) was retrieved from a study of OX40 agonist ivuxolimab in advanced cancers. CDR3 length: 14 residues. Looked up from germline, CDR1 is MDHEN and CDR2 is SYDVKM. V was clipped by 2 bases and J by 1 base; unmatched bases: 2. Data came from immunoSEQ multiplex PCR; TCRdb stores just in-frame clones and leaves some out. The table shows about 90,000 clones, with 85% to 90% occurring only once. The chain links TRBV28 to TRBJ2-7, with TRBD2 matching over 7 bases. The sequencing here drew on CD4+ or CD8+ T cells sorted from blood, taken in a trial of the OX40 agonist ivuxolimab. The sequence came from an adult with an advanced solid tumor such as melanoma, head and neck, liver or kidney cancer. CDR3 coding DNA: TGTGCCAGCAGTTTAGCGGGAGTGTCCTACGAGCAGTACTTC. It translates to CASSLAGVSYEQYF.